Each of the 19 T cell receptor beta chains below was sequenced from the same sample in a study of T cell clonotyping in hematopoietic cell transplantation. Sequenced by immunoSEQ multiplex PCR; TCRdb stores in-frame clones only, minus some. The table has around 11,000 clones, roughly 87% seen once. The sequenced sample was PBMCs, obtained 100 days after allogeneic stem cell transplant. Every receptor here comes from an older female patient who had an allogeneic stem cell transplant from an unrelated donor, so the T cells may come from the graft donor. Some clones in this sample may be carry-over from other donors' samples.

The rearrangement joins TRBV19 to TRBJ2-7; no firm D call. Trimming cost V 1 base and J 5 bases, with 12 bases left between them. CDR3 length equals 14 residues. Germline CDR1 LNHDA, CDR2 SQIVND (reference sequence). The CDR3 reads CASSIGWESDEQYF. The CDR3, as DNA: TGTGCCAGTAGTATAGGGTGGGAATCGGACGAGCAGTACTTC.

The gene calls are TRBV5-1 and TRBJ1-2, with 8 bases aligning to TRBD1. The V gene end was trimmed by 0 bases and the J gene end by 4 bases; junction bases not matched to a gene: 5. Germline V gene sequence: CDR1 SGHRS, CDR2 YFSETQ. The CDR3 loop spans 15 amino acids. CDR3 region: CASSLEGQDLYGYTF. CDR3 DNA: TGCGCCAGCAGCTTGGAGGGACAGGACCTCTATGGCTACACCTTC.

The J gene is TRBJ2-7, the V gene TRBV7-2, with 7 nucleotides matching TRBD2. The CDR3 totals 14 residues. V trimming: 1 base; J trimming: 1 base; junction bases outside the gene matches: 1. The germline gives CDR1 SGHTA, CDR2 FQGNSA. The CDR3 nucleotides read TGTGCCAGCAGCTTAGGGACTAGTTCCTACGAGCAGTACTTC. Its translation is CASSLGTSSYEQYF. The entire variable domain, with the rest obtained from reference TRBV7-2 and TRBJ2-7, is as follows: GAGVSQSPSNKVTEKGKDVELRCDPISGHTALYWYRQSLGQGLEFLIYFQGNSAPDKSGLPSDRFSAERTGGSVSTLTIQRTQQEDSAVYLCASSLGTSSYEQYFGPGTRLTVT.

V is TRBV5-1 and J is TRBJ1-1, with 7 bases matching TRBD1. Germline CDR1 reads SGHRS; CDR2 reads YFSETQ. Trimming removed 3 bases from V and 2 bases from J; junction bases left unmatched: 7. The CDR3 runs 15 residues. This CDR3 is CASSYIGGSNTEAFF. The CDR3 bases are TGCGCCAGCAGCTACATAGGGGGCTCTAACACTGAAGCTTTCTTT.

V is TRBV4-1 and J is TRBJ2-1, with 11 positions matching TRBD2. The ends lost 2 bases at V and 10 bases at J; junction bases unmatched: 10. Germline V gives CDR1 MGHRA, CDR2 YSYEKL. CDR3 length: 16 residues. The CDR3 nucleotides read TGCGCCAGCAGCCAACCCCTAGCGGGAGGTTACAGGGAGCAGTTCTTC. This codes for CASSQPLAGGYREQFF.

The gene calls are TRBV11-2 and TRBJ1-2; 7 nucleotides align to TRBD1. The CDR3 extends over 13 amino acids. After removal of 5 bases from V and 3 bases from J, the junction contained 3 bases not matched to a gene. CDR1 is SGHAT, CDR2 FQNNGV, per germline. The chain's CDR3 is CASSSGQDYGYTF. In DNA form, the CDR3 reads TGTGCCAGCAGCAGCGGACAGGACTATGGCTACACCTTC.

The V and J genes are TRBV5-1 and TRBJ2-3; 7 bases line up with TRBD2. Germline lookup yields CDR1 SGHRS and CDR2 YFSETQ. The CDR3 contains 16 residues. V lost 2 bases, J lost 3 bases, and 9 bases stayed unmatched. CDR3 protein: CASSFLAGVFTDTQYF. CDR3 nucleotides: TGCGCCAGCAGCTTTTTGGCGGGAGTGTTTACAGATACGCAGTATTTT.

The chain combines TRBV11-3 with TRBJ2-2, with D hard to call. The germline V gene encodes CDR1 SGHNT and CDR2 YENEEA. The CDR3 is made up of 15 amino acids. V gave up 2 bases and J gave up 1 base, with 8 bases separating them. In DNA form, the CDR3 reads TGTGCCAGCAGCTTAAGGTCGGAGAACACCGGGGAGCTGTTTTTT. Amino acid sequence: CASSLRSENTGELFF.

V and J are TRBV11-2 and TRBJ2-5; 10 nucleotides align to TRBD1. Germline CDR1 and CDR2: SGHAT and FQNNGV. V shed 3 bases, J shed 5 bases, and the junction held 6 bases outside the gene matches. The CDR3 totals 15 residues. CDR3 sequence reads: CASSFRQGAKETQYF. In DNA form, the CDR3 reads TGTGCCAGCAGCTTCAGACAGGGGGCAAAGGAGACCCAGTACTTC.

The rearrangement links TRBV9 to TRBJ2-3; TRBD2 is a possible D gene (5 bases). The V gene lost 3 bases and the J gene lost 2 bases, with 13 bases spanning the gap. CDR1 and CDR2 from the germline V gene are SGDLS and YYNGEE. This CDR3 contains 15 residues. The CDR3 here is CASSAFDGDTDTQYF. The CDR3 nucleotides are TGTGCCAGCAGCGCCTTCGACGGGGACACAGATACGCAGTATTTT.

Concerning this clone: One junction end does not reproduce the germline sequence, and a read error may be involved. The chain employs TRBV6-5 and TRBJ2-7, with a possible D match to TRBD2 (5 bases). Germline assignment: CDR1 MNHEY and CDR2 SVGAGI. The CDR3 length is 12 residues. In DNA form, the CDR3 reads TGTGCCAGCAGTTACGAGGGAGACAAGACGCATTTC. Residues: CASSYEGDKTHF.

This clone came up once. The chain employs TRBV5-4 and TRBJ1-2, with 10 bases that match TRBD1. The length of the CDR3 is 14 residues. Germline V gives CDR1 SGHNT, CDR2 YYREEE (reference sequence). The J segment lost 6 bases and the V segment lost 5 bases, leaving 7 bases of the junction unmatched. CDR3 amino acids: CASRIDRGRDGYTF. The CDR3 DNA is TGTGCCAGCAGGATCGACAGGGGGCGAGATGGCTACACCTTC.

The CDR3 DNA sequence: TGTGCCAGCAGCCGACTAGAGGGGTCGACCCAGTACTTC. It codes for CASSRLEGSTQYF. This chain connects TRBV25-1 to TRBJ2-5, with D possibly matching TRBD2 (6 bases). This CDR3 is built from 13 residues. V was shortened by 6 bases and J by 7 bases, with 15 bases between the two germline ends. Germline CDR1 reads MGHDK; CDR2 reads SYGVNS. Variable domain in full (rest from reference TRBV25-1 and TRBJ2-5): EADIYQTPRYLVIGTGKKITLECSQTMGHDKMYWYQQDPGMELHLIHYSYGVNSTEKGDLSSESTVSRIRTEHFPLTLESARPSHTSQYLCASSRLEGSTQYFGPGTRLLVL.

The V and J genes are TRBV29-1 and TRBJ1-2; 7 bases match TRBD1. CDR1 and CDR2 (germline): SQVTM, ANQGSEA. CDR3 length: 13 amino acids. V was pared by 7 bases and J by 8 bases, with 13 bases of the junction left unmatched. The DNA for the CDR3 is TGCAGCGCCGCAGTACAGGGGATAGAGGGCTACACCTTC. Encoded protein: CSAAVQGIEGYTF.

The gene calls are TRBV6-5 and TRBJ2-3, with D unclear. The germline V gene has CDR1 MNHEY and CDR2 SVGAGI. CDR3 length: 14 amino acids. V was shortened by 2 bases and J by 1 base, with 7 bases between the two germline ends. The CDR3 coding sequence is TGTGCCAGCAGTTACGCCCGGGGCACAGATACGCAGTATTTT. Amino acid sequence: CASSYARGTDTQYF.

The chain combines TRBV5-5 with TRBJ2-7; 8 nucleotides align to TRBD2. Germline CDR1 reads SGHKS; CDR2 reads YYEKEE (reference sequence). The CDR3 covers 15 residues. After removal of 4 bases from V and 6 bases from J, the junction contained 12 bases not matched to a gene. The CDR3 is CASSPAGLVGSEQYF. In DNA, the CDR3 is TGTGCCAGCAGCCCGGCGGGACTAGTGGGCTCCGAGCAGTACTTC. Combining the CDR3 with reference TRBV5-5 and TRBJ2-7 gives the whole variable domain DAGVTQSPTHLIKTRGQQVTLRCSPISGHKSVSWYQQVLGQGPQFIFQYYEKEERGRGNFPDRFSARQFPNYSSELNVNALLLGDSALYLCASSPAGLVGSEQYFGPGTRLTVT.

This chain connects TRBV6-5 to TRBJ1-2; no reliable D call. Germline CDR1 is MNHEY and CDR2 is SVGAGI. V was cut by 4 bases and J by 3 bases, with 3 bases left in between. This CDR3 is built from 11 residues. The CDR3 nucleotides are TGTGCCAGCAGTTCTGACTATGGCTACACCTTC. This sequence encodes CASSSDYGYTF.

The J gene is TRBJ2-7, the V gene TRBV28; unclear D gene. V was trimmed by 6 bases and J by 2 bases, leaving 11 bases between them. This CDR3 has 13 residues. CDR1 and CDR2 from the germline V gene are MDHEN and SYDVKM. The CDR3 DNA is TGTGCCAGCAGCCGCTACGGTCCCTACGAGCAGTACGTC. Its translation: CASSRYGPYEQYV.

The chain has TRBV27 and TRBJ1-1; a possible D gene is TRBD1 (5 bases). This CDR3 comprises 13 residues. Trimming removed 5 bases from V and 1 base from J, with 8 bases in between. From germline, CDR1 is MNHEY and CDR2 SMNVEV (reference sequence). CDR3 region: CASSPQGNTEAFF. Written as DNA, the CDR3 is TGTGCCAGCAGTCCCCAGGGGAACACTGAAGCTTTCTTT.